This T cell receptor beta chain was identified during a study of tumor and adjacent non-tumor tissue in lung cancer listed by TCRdb under 2018. For context, the study as a whole: Patients with adenocarcinoma (12), squamous cell carcinoma (2) and small cell lung cancer (1) were included in the cohort. Ages among the approximately 15 patients ranged from about 30 to 85 years, there were 10 men and 5 women, and disease was at TNM stage I to III. Under 35 paired specimens, one tumor and one normal lung sample per patient, were profiled by TCRbeta CDR3 sequencing. Bulk TCRbeta repertoires were compared between lung tumor tissue and matched distant non-tumor lung tissue obtained from more than twelve lung cancer patients. In total, sequencing yielded 125,075,908 productive TCRbeta reads, which works out to an average of about 4.17 million reads per sample.

According to the germline V gene (reference sequence), CDR1 reads DFQATT and CDR2 reads SNEGSKA. The CDR3 starts with the cysteine, ends with the phenylalanine, and has 12 residues. Of the read, only the CDR3 DNA is kept; its 36 bases are in frame from base 1. RNA was isolated from bulk, unsorted tissue, and RNA quality was assessed with a NanoDrop ND-1000 and an Agilent 2100. Donors were newly diagnosed lung cancer patients admitted for thoracic surgery in China between August and November 2014, without prior chemotherapy. Patients who had received previous radiotherapy or chemotherapy, or who had another concurrent cancer, were excluded from the study. Surgical tissue pieces of roughly 1-2.2 cm3 were preserved in RNAlater solution and stored at -80 °C until use. This clonotype has a single count. It has no known antigen specificity. A junction end diverges from the germline sequence, so it may reflect a read error.

The method was multiplex PCR. The run used an Illumina HiSeq 2500. TCRbeta libraries were built by three rounds of nested PCR using primers (Table S4), following protocols modified from ARM-PCR. Before sequencing, PCR products of 200-500 bp were excised from the gel and purified with the QIAquick gel extraction kit. Per the source publication's procedure: Reads were cleaned using Trimmomatic, were merged into complete CDR3 sequences using FLASH, and were assigned to V(D)J germline segments using MiTCR. Clonal diversity was computed as the inverse Simpson's index with VDJtools. In-frame sequences without a premature stop codon were defined as productive reads. TCRdb trimmed the raw reads at Q25, called clones with MiXCR and kept productive beta chains. Entries are consolidated by CDR3 protein sequence, retaining the most common genes and DNA. Here the V and J calls rest on TCRdb's processing, not on the authors' analysis. This sample gives 220,000 or so distinct CDR3 sequences in total; 71% of them show up just once. In total, the top ten clones hold around 25% of the sample.

The study at large found these results: The sequencing platform is not named in the methods, and unique molecular identifiers are not mentioned. The cohort had only approximately 16 patients, and the authors noted that larger samples and more detailed clinical data are needed. In normal lung, the top 100 clones accounted for a significantly larger cumulative share of the repertoire than in tumor tissue. Peripheral blood was not sequenced, so blood TCRbeta repertoires in these lung cancer patients were not examined. TCR diversity (inverse Simpson) was significantly higher in tumor than in normal lung tissue (roughly 430 vs 170, P = 0.0075, Mann-Whitney U test). Younger patients had significantly higher TCR diversity, and higher tumor TCR diversity was associated with shorter overall and disease-free survival.

The clonotype comes from a man in his sixties with non-small cell lung cancer. The sample comprised lung tumor tissue. The chain is assembled from TRBV20-1 and TRBJ1-2, with the D gene not clear enough to name. The DNA sequence reads TGTAGTGCTAGCCCGGACTACTATGGCTACACCTTC. Its protein is CSASPDYYGYTF.